The rows below give T cell receptor beta chains drawn from one sample of a study of regulatory T cells in long-lasting Graves disease. TCRdb redid the calling of the multiplex PCR reads with MiXCR, one entry per CDR3 protein. The table has 200,000 to 250,000 distinct CDR3 sequences, 20% to 25% seen once. The input for sequencing was peripheral blood mononuclear cells (PBMCs), taken at new diagnosis, from a patient treated with antithyroid drugs. The receptors derive from a female donor with Graves disease. Each CDR3 is given with its conserved first and last residue. A D gene is named only where the DNA matches it firmly. Not all rows give a size; the values are once, few, many and, for expanded clones, a class.

J: TRBJ2-3
D: TRBD1
size: -
V: TRBV6-1
DNA: TGTGCCACGGGACAGGTCGGCACAGATACGCAGTATTTT
CDR3: CATGQVGTDTQYF

J: TRBJ2-7
D: TRBD2
size: many
V: TRBV30
DNA: TGTGCCTGGACCTTGCTCGGGACTACCTACGAGCAGTACTTC
CDR3: CAWTLLGTTYEQYF

J: TRBJ1-2
D: -
size: many
V: TRBV20-1
DNA: TGCAGTGCTAGGCCGGCCGGAGCGACAGCTGACTATGGCTACACCTTC
CDR3: CSARPAGATADYGYTF

J: TRBJ1-6
D: -
size: many
V: TRBV5-1
DNA: TGCGCCAGCAGCGATGGGGTGACGGGGAATTCACCCCTCCACTTT
CDR3: CASSDGVTGNSPLHF

J: TRBJ2-7
D: -
size: many
V: TRBV4-1
DNA: TGCGCCAGCAGCCCGATAGAGGACGGATATTCCTACGAGCAGTACTTC
CDR3: CASSPIEDGYSYEQYF

J: TRBJ2-1
D: -
size: -
V: TRBV19
DNA: TGTGCCAGTAGTATAACGTCTAGCTCCTACAATGAGCAGTTCTTC
CDR3: CASSITSSSYNEQFF

J: TRBJ2-1
D: TRBD2
size: many
V: TRBV9
DNA: TGTGCCAGCAGCCCCGAAGGGGGGACTAGCGTCTACAATGAGCAGTTCTTC
CDR3: CASSPEGGTSVYNEQFF

J: TRBJ1-3
D: -
size: -
V: TRBV16
DNA: TGTGCCAGCAGCCACGCAGGGGATCCCTCTGGAAACACCATATATTTT
CDR3: CASSHAGDPSGNTIYF

J: TRBJ2-3
D: TRBD2
size: -
V: TRBV20-1
DNA: TGCAGTGCTGGGACTAGCGGGAAAAGCACAGATACGCAGTATTTT
CDR3: CSAGTSGKSTDTQYF

J: TRBJ1-5
D: -
size: many
V: TRBV2
DNA: TGTGCCAGCTGGCCGGACAAGGCTCAGCCCCAGCATTTT
CDR3: CASWPDKAQPQHF

J: TRBJ1-5
D: -
size: -
V: TRBV4-2
DNA: TGTGCCAGCAGCCAAGATGGGCAGCCGGGTCAGCCCCAGCATTTT
CDR3: CASSQDGQPGQPQHF

J: TRBJ2-7
D: -
size: many
V: TRBV7-2
DNA: TGTGCCAGCAGCTCCATACCTGGGGAAATCTACGAGCAGTACTTC
CDR3: CASSSIPGEIYEQYF

J: TRBJ1-1
D: -
size: few
V: TRBV19
DNA: TGTGCCAGTAGTATCTCCGGGAACACTGAAGCTTTCTTT
CDR3: CASSISGNTEAFF

J: TRBJ1-5
D: -
size: -
V: TRBV19
DNA: TGTGCCAGTAGCAGGAGGGACCAGCCCCAGCATTTT
CDR3: CASSRRDQPQHF

J: TRBJ2-1
D: -
size: few
V: TRBV7-9
DNA: TGTGCCAGCAGCCCCAAACAGGGAACCGAGCAGTTCTTC
CDR3: CASSPKQGTEQFF

J: TRBJ1-5
D: -
size: many
V: TRBV18
DNA: TGTGCCAGCTCGCGCGACACTTCGGATCAGCCCCAGCATTTT
CDR3: CASSRDTSDQPQHF

J: TRBJ1-1
D: -
size: many
V: TRBV20-1
DNA: TGCAGTGCTAGAGTTCGGGGTACAGTTAGCACTGAAGCTTTCTTT
CDR3: CSARVRGTVSTEAFF

J: TRBJ1-1
D: -
size: many
V: TRBV6-2/TRBV6-3
DNA: TGTGCCAGCACCCTTTCCATGAACACTGAAGCTTTCTTT
CDR3: CASTLSMNTEAFF

J: TRBJ2-5
D: TRBD1
size: few
V: TRBV24-1
DNA: TGTGCCACCACCGGGACAGGCCCACGACAAGAGACCCAGTACTTC
CDR3: CATTGTGPRQETQYF

J: TRBJ2-1
D: TRBD1
size: many
V: TRBV29-1
DNA: TGCAGCGTTGAAGGACAGGGTGGGAACAATGAGCAGTTCTTC
CDR3: CSVEGQGGNNEQFF

J: TRBJ2-7
D: -
size: -
V: TRBV4-2
DNA: TGTGCCAGCAGCCAAAATAGCGGTACCTACGAGCAGTACTTC
CDR3: CASSQNSGTYEQYF

J: TRBJ2-7
D: -
size: many
V: TRBV7-8
DNA: TGTGCCAGCAGCTCACAGGGGAGGATGTCCTACGAGCAGTACTTC
CDR3: CASSSQGRMSYEQYF

J: TRBJ2-1
D: TRBD1
size: many
V: TRBV30
DNA: TGTGCCTGGAACAGGGGGACCTACAATGAGCAGTTCTTC
CDR3: CAWNRGTYNEQFF

J: TRBJ1-2
D: -
size: few
V: TRBV27
DNA: TGTGCCAGCAGTTTCCAGAAGAACTATGGCTACACCTTC
CDR3: CASSFQKNYGYTF

J: TRBJ2-1
D: -
size: few
V: TRBV24-1
DNA: TGTGCCACCAGTGATTTCAAGAGGGAACACTACAATGAGCAGTTCTTC
CDR3: CATSDFKREHYNEQFF

J: TRBJ1-2
D: -
size: many
V: TRBV29-1
DNA: TGCAGCGTTGAATGGGACAATGTAGGGTACTATGGCTACACCTTC
CDR3: CSVEWDNVGYYGYTF

J: TRBJ2-1
D: TRBD2
size: many
V: TRBV11-2
DNA: TGTGCCAGCAGCTTAAGGGAGGGCCAGATCTTC
CDR3: CASSLREGQIF

J: TRBJ1-6
D: -
size: few
V: TRBV18
DNA: TGTGCCAGCTCACCTCAGGGGAACTCCTATAATTCACCCCTCCACTTT
CDR3: CASSPQGNSYNSPLHF

J: TRBJ1-5
D: -
size: many
V: TRBV10-3
DNA: TGTGCCATCAGTGAGAGAGGCCTTTACCAGCCCCAGCATTTT
CDR3: CAISERGLYQPQHF

J: TRBJ1-4
D: -
size: few
V: TRBV10-3
DNA: TGTGCCATCAGTGAGTCCGGAGGGGCTAATGAAAAACTGTTTTTT
CDR3: CAISESGGANEKLFF

J: TRBJ2-1
D: TRBD1
size: -
V: TRBV20-1
DNA: TGCAGTGCTTTACAGGGGACCTCCTACAATGAGCAGTTCTTC
CDR3: CSALQGTSYNEQFF

J: TRBJ1-6
D: -
size: -
V: TRBV19
DNA: TGTGCCAGTAGTGGGGTAGACGTGAATTCACCCCTCCACTTT
CDR3: CASSGVDVNSPLHF

J: TRBJ2-7
D: TRBD1
size: many
V: TRBV7-6
DNA: TGTGCCAGCAGCTTAGGGTCAGGGGGCGTCTACGAGCAGTACTTC
CDR3: CASSLGSGGVYEQYF

J: TRBJ1-4
D: -
size: many
V: TRBV18
DNA: TGTGCCAGCTCACCAGGGGACTTCGGAAAACTGTTTTTT
CDR3: CASSPGDFGKLFF

J: TRBJ2-1
D: TRBD1
size: many
V: TRBV5-1
DNA: TGCGCCAGCAGCCCCGGGACAGAGTCCTGGGGGCAGTTCTTC
CDR3: CASSPGTESWGQFF

J: TRBJ2-4
D: -
size: many
V: TRBV7-9
DNA: TGTGCCAGCAGCCCCTCATTTCAAGCCAAAAACATTCAGTACTTC
CDR3: CASSPSFQAKNIQYF

J: TRBJ2-2
D: TRBD2
size: many
V: TRBV7-3
DNA: TGTGCCAGCAGCTTAGCGGGGGGGCCAAACACCGGGGAGCTGTTTTTT
CDR3: CASSLAGGPNTGELFF

J: TRBJ1-1
D: -
size: many
V: TRBV10-3
DNA: TGTGCCATCAGATGGGACGCCCAGGCCTCTGAAGCTTTCTTT
CDR3: CAIRWDAQASEAFF

J: TRBJ1-1
D: -
size: many
V: TRBV7-8
DNA: TGTGCCAGCAGCTTACCCGCACGCACTGAAGCTTTCTTT
CDR3: CASSLPARTEAFF

J: TRBJ1-6
D: -
size: few
V: TRBV6-9
DNA: TGTGCCAGCATCAGGTTTTCACCCCTCCACTTT
CDR3: CASIRFSPLHF

J: TRBJ1-1
D: -
size: -
V: TRBV11-3
DNA: TGTGCCAGCAGCTTCTATTCGGGGCCACGCGGTGAAGCTTTCTTT
CDR3: CASSFYSGPRGEAFF

J: TRBJ2-6
D: TRBD2
size: -
V: TRBV10-3
DNA: TGTGCCATCAAGCCAGCGGGGGGGCTCGGGGCCAACGTCCTGACTTTC
CDR3: CAIKPAGGLGANVLTF

J: TRBJ2-7
D: TRBD1
size: many
V: TRBV5-1
DNA: TGCGCCAGCAGCTTCGACGGGACAGGGTTATACTACGAGCAGTACTTC
CDR3: CASSFDGTGLYYEQYF

J: TRBJ1-1
D: TRBD1
size: -
V: TRBV7-9
DNA: TGTGCCAGCAGCTCAGGTCAATGGACAGGGAGGGGCACTGAAGCTTTCTTT
CDR3: CASSSGQWTGRGTEAFF

J: TRBJ2-3
D: TRBD1
size: few
V: TRBV6-2/TRBV6-3
DNA: TGTGCCAGCAGCCCTCTCCCGGGACAGGGACATGATACGCAGTATTTT
CDR3: CASSPLPGQGHDTQYF

J: TRBJ2-1
D: -
size: -
V: TRBV20-1
DNA: TGCAGTGCCTCCCAAACGCCGGGAGATGAGCAGTTCTTC
CDR3: CSASQTPGDEQFF

J: TRBJ2-2
D: TRBD2
size: few
V: TRBV5-1
DNA: TGCGCCAGCAGGGAACTAGCGGGAGCGGTCGGGGAGCTGTTTTTT
CDR3: CASRELAGAVGELFF

J: TRBJ2-3
D: -
size: many
V: TRBV20-1
DNA: TGCAGTGCTAGATATCCCGGCCGGGGAAACACAGATACGCAGTATTTT
CDR3: CSARYPGRGNTDTQYF

J: TRBJ1-1
D: -
size: many
V: TRBV5-6
DNA: TGTGCCAGCAGCCATTCAGAGGACACTGAAGCTTTCTTT
CDR3: CASSHSEDTEAFF

J: TRBJ2-7
D: TRBD2
size: few
V: TRBV6-1
DNA: TGTGCCAGTGATCCGACGGGAGGGACCTACGAGCAGTACTTC
CDR3: CASDPTGGTYEQYF

J: TRBJ2-7
D: TRBD1
size: many
V: TRBV5-1
DNA: TGCGCCAGCAGCTTAACATCCGGGACAGGCAACTACGAGCAGTACTTC
CDR3: CASSLTSGTGNYEQYF

J: TRBJ2-5
D: TRBD2
size: many
V: TRBV3-1
DNA: TGTGCCAGCAGCCACGCATTGACTAGCGGGGGCGCAATTTGGTACCAAGAGACCCAGTACTTC
CDR3: CASSHALTSGGAIWYQETQYF

J: TRBJ2-3
D: TRBD2
size: few
V: TRBV6-1
DNA: TGTGCCAGCAGCCTCTCTTTTAGCGGGGGGGCAACAGATACGCAGTATTTT
CDR3: CASSLSFSGGATDTQYF

J: TRBJ2-5
D: -
size: -
V: TRBV9
DNA: TGTGCCAGCAATTCCGTCCCGCAAGAGACCCAGTACTTC
CDR3: CASNSVPQETQYF

J: TRBJ1-2
D: -
size: many
V: TRBV18
DNA: TGTGCCAGCTCACCACCGAGTCAGACCGACTATGGCTACACCTTC
CDR3: CASSPPSQTDYGYTF

J: TRBJ2-1
D: TRBD1
size: -
V: TRBV7-9
DNA: TGTGCCAGCTCGGACAGGGGGCAAAACAATGAGCAGTTCTTC
CDR3: CASSDRGQNNEQFF

J: TRBJ2-7
D: TRBD2
size: many
V: TRBV29-1
DNA: TGCAGCGTTGACGGAGTGCCGGGACTAGCGGGCTACGAGCAGTACTTC
CDR3: CSVDGVPGLAGYEQYF

J: TRBJ1-2
D: -
size: many
V: TRBV6-9
DNA: TGTGCCAGCAGTTATAGCTCAAAACGGTTGGGAGAGGACTATGGCTACACCTTC
CDR3: CASSYSSKRLGEDYGYTF

J: TRBJ2-2
D: -
size: -
V: TRBV4-3
DNA: TGCGCCAGCAGCCAAGATCCCTTCACAGGGCCCGGGGAGCTGTTTTTT
CDR3: CASSQDPFTGPGELFF